Sequencing of this T cell receptor beta chain was carried out in a study of T cells in Graves' hyperthyroidism and ophthalmopathy. For the study at large: The blood sample was taken at first diagnosis, before treatment began. Findings of the study overall: Blood shared most expanded thyroid clonotypes above 0.001.

The germline V gene has CDR1 DFQATT and CDR2 SNEGSKA (reference sequence). The CDR3 has 14 residues. Trimming removed 3 bases from V and 4 bases from J, with 15 bases in between. In this sample, this clonotype turned up many times. Its antigen is as yet unknown. Ophthalmopathy cases scored 3 or more on the Clinical Activity Score and 4 or more on NOSPECS grade, with duration below 3 months. The study based diagnoses on clinical symptoms, serum thyroxine and TRAb, thyroid ultrasound and orbital computed tomography. Amplification yielded TCR beta CDR3 regions, with RNA transcripts as the source. The TCR CDR3 was amplified in a first-round RT-PCR using the HTBI primer set. TCRdb called the multiplex PCR reads again in MiXCR, with one record for every CDR3 protein. The sample lists about 500,000 distinct CDR3 sequences; approximately 16% were seen once.

The V gene is TRBV20-1, the J gene TRBJ2-5; perhaps TRBD2 as D (6 bases). The sequence was obtained from a woman aged 25-40 years with Graves' ophthalmopathy. Sequences were obtained from blood. CDR3 coding DNA: TGCAGTGCTAGTGACCGACTAGTTGGAGAGACCCAGTACTTC. Amino acid sequence: CSASDRLVGETQYF.